A selection of T cell receptor beta chains follows, all from one sample in a study of Graves' ophthalmopathy and Graves' hyperthyroidism. TCRdb re-analysed the multiplex PCR reads in MiXCR, keeping a single row per CDR3 protein. The table records about 480,000 distinct CDR3 sequences, 13% to 15% of them present only once. The sequencing sample was made of blood. These receptors came from a woman aged 25 to 39 with Graves' ophthalmopathy. CDR3s include the opening cysteine and the closing phenylalanine or tryptophan. A D gene is named only where the DNA matches it firmly. Clone size is not always given. Where it is, it says once, few, many or a class for expanded clones.

clone_size,v_call,j_call,d_call,cdr3_aa,cdr3_nt
.,TRBV12-3/TRBV12-4,TRBJ1-2,TRBD1,CASNPGQGRHGYTF,TGTGCCAGCAACCCGGGACAGGGGCGTCATGGCTACACCTTC
many,TRBV24-1,TRBJ2-7,.,CATSDSTVLEQYF,TGTGCCACCAGTGATAGTACGGTTCTCGAGCAGTACTTC
many,TRBV11-2,TRBJ2-7,.,CASSLDDLQSYEQYF,TGTGCCAGCAGCTTAGACGATCTACAAAGCTACGAGCAGTACTTC
many,TRBV12-3/TRBV12-4,TRBJ1-2,.,CASSFVVGYGYTF,TGTGCCAGCAGTTTTGTTGTAGGTTATGGCTACACCTTC
many,TRBV4-1,TRBJ2-5,.,CASSQDPGLQETQYF,TGCGCCAGCAGCCAGGACCCGGGCTTACAAGAGACCCAGTACTTC
many,TRBV4-1,TRBJ1-6,.,CASSQPRELNSPLHF,TGCGCCAGCAGCCAGCCCCGGGAACTTAATTCACCCCTCCACTTT
many,TRBV12-3/TRBV12-4,TRBJ1-5,.,CASSLSHQPQHF,TGTGCCAGCAGTTTGTCACATCAGCCCCAGCATTTT
many,TRBV6-1,TRBJ1-1,.,CASGRGAYTEAFF,TGTGCCAGCGGGCGGGGGGCGTACACTGAAGCTTTCTTT
many,TRBV12-3/TRBV12-4,TRBJ2-2,TRBD2,CASSWGGRNTGELFF,TGTGCCAGCAGTTGGGGCGGGAGGAACACCGGGGAGCTGTTTTTT
many,TRBV20-1,TRBJ1-5,.,CSARTRVGNQPQHF,TGCAGTGCTAGGACGCGGGTTGGGAATCAGCCCCAGCATTTT
many,TRBV24-1,TRBJ2-5,TRBD2,CATSDPGLGRETQYF,TGTGCCACCAGTGACCCGGGACTCGGGAGGGAGACCCAGTACTTC
few,TRBV12-3/TRBV12-4,TRBJ1-5,.,CASSLRTATNQPQHF,TGTGCCAGCAGTTTGCGGACAGCAACCAATCAGCCCCAGCATTTT
few,TRBV30,TRBJ2-7,.,CAWKGWGLDEQYF,TGTGCCTGGAAGGGATGGGGGCTTGACGAGCAGTACTTC
many,TRBV28,TRBJ2-2,.,CASRSPSSFGELFF,TGTGCCAGCAGATCCCCGTCTAGTTTCGGGGAGCTGTTTTTT
many,TRBV4-1,TRBJ2-7,.,CASSQVRTATYEQYF,TGCGCCAGCAGCCAAGTGAGAACAGCCACTTACGAGCAGTACTTC
.,TRBV12-3/TRBV12-4,TRBJ1-2,.,CASSSVPGGYTF,TGTGCCAGCAGTTCCGTTCCGGGTGGCTACACCTTC
many,TRBV7-9,TRBJ1-1,.,CASSITPTYTEAFF,TGTGCCAGCAGCATCACCCCGACCTACACTGAAGCTTTCTTT
many,TRBV11-2,TRBJ1-3,.,CASSLGRVPDYSGNTIYF,TGTGCCAGCAGCTTAGGTCGCGTCCCCGACTACTCTGGAAACACCATATATTTT
many,TRBV7-2,TRBJ1-2,.,CASSLGFRLTGYTF,TGTGCCAGCAGCTTAGGTTTCAGGTTGACTGGCTACACCTTC
many,TRBV12-3/TRBV12-4,TRBJ2-2,.,CASTLYGELFF,TGTGCCAGCACCTTGTACGGGGAGCTGTTTTTT
many,TRBV20-1,TRBJ1-2,.,CSARDPGDPSHPYGYTF,TGCAGTGCTAGAGACCCCGGGGACCCAAGCCATCCCTATGGCTACACCTTC
many,TRBV30,TRBJ1-1,.,CAWSVRLTLRAGNTEAFF,TGTGCCTGGAGTGTACGACTAACCCTCAGGGCCGGGAACACTGAAGCTTTCTTT